The T cell receptor (beta chain) under discussion was sequenced for a study of cytomegalovirus exposure and HLA in healthy donors. V was clipped by 6 bases and J by 8 bases; unmatched bases: 13. The CDR3 runs 15 residues. Germline values: CDR1 KGHSH, CDR2 LQKENI. TCRdb's table, derived via immunoSEQ multiplex PCR, lists solely in-frame clones and lacks some. The sample has roughly 80,000 clones; 85% to 95% are singletons. This chain uses TRBV18 with TRBJ1-3; 7 nucleotides match TRBD1. The clonotype comes from a man aged 18 to 30 in good health and CMV-seronegative. The sequencing input was PBMCs. The CDR3 DNA sequence: TGTGCCAGCTCCCACAAAAGGGGGCAGGTGGACACCATATATTTT. The encoded protein is CASSHKRGQVDTIYF.